This T cell receptor beta chain comes out of a study of shared clonotypes between healthy human individuals (dated by TCRdb to 2018 to 2021). About the study as a whole: The cohort comprised a couple of women and a few men aged 18 to 49 years. For each donor, CD4 naive and CD4 memory were each given three plates, CD8 naive was given two plates, and CD8 memory was given one plate. To estimate repertoire size and how much clonotype sharing occurs between individuals, the study deeply sequenced the blood TCR repertoires of roughly 5 healthy adults. To increase sequencing depth and limit assay-specific biases, different laboratories used diverse techniques to prepare libraries and sequence TCR repertoires. Leukapheresis yielded between about 0.94 and 8.9 billion PBMCs per donor. Summary of the overall study and its limitations: Incomplete sequencing was indicated by rarefaction of sorted-subset datasets, despite the large sequencing depth. The small number of donors limited the genetic and exposure-history diversity represented. Compared with non-shared clonotypes, the clonotypes found in all four sorted-subset donors had higher generation probabilities. Pairwise subsampling indicated that sequencing depth was expected to affect the degree of clonotype sharing among donors. Sampling was restricted to blood, and TCR repertoires in tissues likely differ from the TCR repertoires found in blood. Sharing across a handful of donors was observed for around 4.8% of naive CD4, over 3% of naive CD8, roughly 2.3% of memory CD4, and around 0.4% of memory CD8 clonotypes. Estimated clonotype richness was generally larger for naive than for memory subsets.

Using the deep immunoSEQ assay, TCR CDR3 regions were amplified from genomic DNA by multiplex PCR. Extracted genomic DNA from each cell subset was distributed evenly across all wells of several immunoSEQ 96-well plates, and each plate was treated as a replicate. For sorted subsets, each replicate PCR was loaded with around 200 ng genomic DNA, equivalent to about 30,000 T cell genomes. Purified libraries were quantified with a Qubit 3.0 fluorometer, sized on a Bioanalyzer 2100, and re-quantified with the KAPA Library Quantification kit. A separate single-read 150-cycle Illumina NextSeq 550 flow cell was used to sequence each immunoSEQ 96-well plate. As for the original processing: Because the immunoSEQ output held only junctional sequences and lacked quality scores, the filtering could not match the filtering applied to full-length reads. To assign V/J genes and CDR3, sequences were annotated using PyIR, a Python wrapper for IgBLAST v1.9, with IMGT germline references. Any read was removed if the V/J assignment was weak (E-value above 1e-6), the CDR3 was missing, or the read contained stop codons, out-of-frame junctions, or ambiguous translated residues. V3J clonotypes were defined as sequences sharing an identical inferred V gene, J gene, and CDR3 amino acid sequence. Percentage overlap between repertoires was calculated by dividing the number of shared unique clonotypes by the size of the smaller repertoire. Repertoire richness was assessed with RTK rarefaction, the Chao1 estimator, and Recon v2.1 estimates of unobserved clonotypes. Generation probabilities were computed with OLGA for all TCRbeta clonotypes obtained by the gDNA method from a few donors. Entries here come from immuneACCESS through TCRdb and include only in-frame sequences with V and J called. Some clones fail to appear in such tables; in the studies checked, an unresolved V gene covers under half of the shortfall, and the cause of the remainder is unknown. That table supplies the V and J calls and clone size; D and trimming were determined from the DNA. For this sample there are a few million clones; around nine tenths appear just once. The biggest ten clones account for more than 0.12% of the sample.

Healthy HIV-negative adults with no recently reported acute infections or vaccinations were included as donors. Only Caucasian adults living in Nashville, Tennessee, USA were represented among the donors. CD4+ T cells were enriched through magnetic negative selection, after which naive cells were positively selected on CD45RA and the remaining negative fraction served as the memory subset. Blood was collected by leukapheresis, and PBMCs were isolated by Ficoll-Histopaque density gradient centrifugation and then cryopreserved in liquid nitrogen vapor phase. Analytical flow cytometry was used to check the purity and quantity of each magnetically sorted T cell population. Genomic DNA was isolated from every sorted fraction and measured by UV absorbance on a Nanodrop 2000c. V is trimmed back by 8 bases and J by 1 base, and the junction contains 1 base that no gene match accounts for. CDR1 and CDR2 are drawn from the germline V gene (reference sequence): MNHEY, SMNVEV. Reading from cysteine to phenylalanine, the CDR3 counts 15 amino acids. Solely the CDR3 DNA is kept, with 45 bases framed from the first base.

Notes on this clone: The specificity of this receptor is unknown. It has no much larger one-base neighbor in the sample; base qualities were not kept.

The sequence joins TRBV27 to TRBJ2-1, with 14 bases in between that match TRBD2. The sample consisted of naive CD4+ T cells sorted from blood. The cell subset or site label of this sample denotes: CD45RA+ positively selected. This receptor was taken from a man in his late teens or twenties in good health. DNA sequence: TGTGCCAGCCGACTAGCGGGAGGGTCCTACAATGAGCAGTTCTTC. It is translated as CASRLAGGSYNEQFF.